This TCR beta chain originates from a study of Graves' ophthalmopathy and Graves' hyperthyroidism. Transcripts of RNA were the source for amplifying TCR beta CDR3 regions. The workflow started with a first-round RT-PCR run with HTBI primers and then moved on to a second-round multiplex PCR. In TCRdb, the multiplex PCR reads were re-called with MiXCR into one record per CDR3 protein. The sample carries some 350,000 distinct CDR3 sequences, about 17% recorded once. As diagnostic evidence, clinical symptoms, serum thyroxine, TRAb, thyroid ultrasound and orbital computed tomography were relied upon. This clonotype appeared many times. The CDR3 has 16 residues. Deletions cut 3 bases from V and 1 base from J, with 15 bases between.

The TCR sequence derives from an adult woman with stable Graves' hyperthyroidism. The V and J genes are TRBV12-3 or TRBV12-4 and TRBJ1-2; D not certain. Sequencing was performed on peripheral blood. As DNA, the CDR3 is TGTGCCAGCAGTTTTCGCCCAGAGACGATTAACTATGGCTACACCTTC. Translating gives CASSFRPETINYGYTF.